Following are 5 T cell receptor beta chains from one sample sequenced in a study of PD-1 blockade in classical Hodgkin lymphoma. The sample's time point: cycle 4 day 1 (C4D1), after 6 weeks of nivolumab. Each of the patients experienced relapse following autologous stem cell transplantation, and their brentuximab vedotin exposure differed. Only in-frame clones appear in the TCRdb table, and some are missing; sequencing was by immunoSEQ multiplex PCR. Among around 50,000 clones, 65% to 80% were seen once, and the ten largest hold roughly 12%. Material: peripheral blood mononuclear cells (PBMCs), obtained before the fourth cycle of nivolumab. The receptors were sampled from a human donor with classical Hodgkin lymphoma.

The V gene is TRBV18, the J gene TRBJ2-3, with a weak D call TRBD1 (5 bases). The CDR3 runs to 16 residues. Trimming cost V 3 bases and J 0 bases, with 13 bases left between them. Per the germline V gene, CDR1 is KGHSH and CDR2 is LQKENI. The chain's CDR3 is CASSPDSATSTDTQYF. The CDR3 nucleotides read TGTGCCAGCTCACCTGACAGCGCTACTAGCACAGATACGCAGTATTTT. Complete variable domain (other parts from reference TRBV18 and TRBJ2-3): NAGVMQNPRHLVRRRGQEARLRCSPMKGHSHVYWYRQLPEEGLKFMVYLQKENIIDESGMPKERFSAEFPKEGPSILRIQQVVRGDSAAYFCASSPDSATSTDTQYFGPGTRLTVL.

The chain carries TRBV4-3 and TRBJ2-3, with D perhaps matching TRBD1 (6 bases). The CDR3 loop spans 16 amino acids. Germline CDR1 LGHNA, CDR2 YSLEER. V was shortened by 4 bases and J by 4 bases, with 18 bases between the two germline ends. The CDR3 spells CASSLTEGDRSDTQYF. The CDR3 bases are TGCGCCAGCAGCCTGACAGAGGGGGATAGGTCAGATACGCAGTATTTT.

The rearrangement links TRBV29-1 to TRBJ1-1; no clear D gene. With 6 bases removed from V and 1 base from J, the gap between germline ends came to 12 bases. Germline CDR1 reads SQVTM; CDR2 reads ANQGSEA. The CDR3 is 13 amino acids. The CDR3 is CSVRTSPNTEAFF. CDR3 in DNA: TGCAGCGTCAGGACCTCCCCGAACACTGAAGCTTTCTTT.

The V gene is TRBV27, the J gene TRBJ1-2, with a tentative D call TRBD1 (6 bases). CDR3 size: 15 residues. The germline gives CDR1 MNHEY, CDR2 SMNVEV (reference sequence). The ends were cut back, 0 bases at V and 6 bases at J, with 14 bases in the middle. The CDR3 nucleotides read TGTGCCAGCAGTTTATCGAGGGGGGGCGCTAATGGCTACACCTTC. Its protein product is CASSLSRGGANGYTF.

This clone was counted ten times or more. The chain uses TRBV28 and TRBJ2-7; weak D call: TRBD1 (6 bases). Germline assignment: CDR1 MDHEN and CDR2 SYDVKM. V shed 2 bases and J shed 4 bases, with 15 bases lying between them. The CDR3 has 15 amino acids. The DNA for the CDR3 is TGTGCCAGCAGTTTAAGTCAGGGGCAGGGTTACGAGCAGTACTTC. Its translation: CASSLSQGQGYEQYF.